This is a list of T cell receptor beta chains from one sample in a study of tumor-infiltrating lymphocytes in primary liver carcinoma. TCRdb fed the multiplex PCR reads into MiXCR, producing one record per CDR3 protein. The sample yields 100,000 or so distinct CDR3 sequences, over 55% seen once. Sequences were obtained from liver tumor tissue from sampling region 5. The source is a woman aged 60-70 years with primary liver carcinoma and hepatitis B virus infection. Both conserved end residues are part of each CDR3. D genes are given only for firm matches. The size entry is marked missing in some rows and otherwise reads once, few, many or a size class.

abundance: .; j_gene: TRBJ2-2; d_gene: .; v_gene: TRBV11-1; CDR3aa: CASSARPFLVDTGGLFF; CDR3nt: TGTGCCAGCAGCGCCCGGCCATTCCTAGTTGACACCGGGGGACTGTTTTTT
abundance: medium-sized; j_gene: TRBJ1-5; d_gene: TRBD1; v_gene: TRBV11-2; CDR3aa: CASSATPGTGDNQPQHF; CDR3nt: TGTGCCAGCAGCGCCACTCCCGGGACAGGGGACAATCAGCCCCAGCATTTT
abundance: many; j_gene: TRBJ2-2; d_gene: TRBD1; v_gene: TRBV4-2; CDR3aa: CASSRTGAGELFF; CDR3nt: TGTGCCAGCAGCCGGACAGGGGCCGGGGAGCTGTTTTTT
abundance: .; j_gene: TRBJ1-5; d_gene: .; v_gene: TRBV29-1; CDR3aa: CSVECASRQSQHF; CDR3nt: TGCAGCGTTGAGTGTGCCTCCCGCCAGTCACAGCATTTT
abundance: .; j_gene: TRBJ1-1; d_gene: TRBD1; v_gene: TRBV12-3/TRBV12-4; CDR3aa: CASNFLITGDSGAFF; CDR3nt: TGCGCCAGCAATTTCCTAATCACAGGGGATAGCGGGGCTTTCTTT
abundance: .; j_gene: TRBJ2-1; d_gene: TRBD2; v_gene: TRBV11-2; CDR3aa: CAGSRKLAGGPGDEQFF; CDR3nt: TGTGCCGGGAGCAGGAAACTAGCGGGAGGGCCGGGGGATGAGCAGTTCTTC
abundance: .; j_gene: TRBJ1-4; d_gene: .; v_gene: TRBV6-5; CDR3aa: CASRATATNGKLLF; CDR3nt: TGTGCCAGCAGAGCAACAGCAACTAATGGAAAACTGCTTTTT
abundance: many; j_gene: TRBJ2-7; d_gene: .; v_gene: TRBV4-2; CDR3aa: CASSRGDSSYEQYF; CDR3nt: TGTGCCAGCAGCCGGGGGGACTCCAGCTACGAGCAGTACTTC
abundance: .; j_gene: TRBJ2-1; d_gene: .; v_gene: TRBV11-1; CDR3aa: CVSSLDTYNGQFF; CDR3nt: TGTGTCAGCAGCTTAGACACCTACAATGGGCAGTTCTTC
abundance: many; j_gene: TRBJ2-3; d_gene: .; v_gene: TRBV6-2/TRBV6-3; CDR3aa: CASIHRGRVTDTQYF; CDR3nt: TGTGCCAGCATCCATCGAGGCAGGGTGACAGATACGCAGTATTTT
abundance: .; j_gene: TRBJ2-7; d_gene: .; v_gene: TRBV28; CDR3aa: CASSPPSPYEQYF; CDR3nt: TGTGCCAGCAGTCCACCGAGCCCGTACGAGCAGTACTTC
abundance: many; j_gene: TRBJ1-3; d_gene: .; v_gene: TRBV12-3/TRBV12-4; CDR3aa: CASSLGGAGNTIYF; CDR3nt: TGTGCCAGCAGTTTGGGCGGGGCTGGAAACACCATATATTTT
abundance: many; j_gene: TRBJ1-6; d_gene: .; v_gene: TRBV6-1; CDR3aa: CASSATLPNSPLHF; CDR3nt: TGTGCCAGCAGTGCGACTCTTCCGAATTCACCCCTCCACTTT
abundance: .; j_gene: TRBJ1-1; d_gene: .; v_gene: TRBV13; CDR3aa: CACSSRVEASF; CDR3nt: TGTGCCTGCAGCTCCAGGGTTGAAGCTTCCTTT
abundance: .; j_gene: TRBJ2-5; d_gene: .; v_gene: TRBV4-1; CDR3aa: CASRQTSSARGAETQYF; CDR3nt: TGCGCCAGCAGACAGACATCCAGCGCAAGGGGCGCGGAGACCCAGTACTTC
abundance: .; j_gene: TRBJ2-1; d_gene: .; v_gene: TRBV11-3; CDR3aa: CASSARQGGLAGGFYEQFF; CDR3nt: TGTGCCAGCAGCGCCCGACAGGGGGGACTAGCTGGAGGATTCTATGAGCAGTTCTTC
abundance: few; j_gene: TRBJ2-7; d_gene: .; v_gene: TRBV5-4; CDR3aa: CASSHRDKYEQYF; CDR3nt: TGTGCCAGCAGCCACAGGGACAAATACGAGCAGTACTTC
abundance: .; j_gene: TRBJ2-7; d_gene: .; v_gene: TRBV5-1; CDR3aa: CASTLAGGTAYVQYF; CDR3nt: TGCGCCAGCACCTTGGCTGGCGGGACGGCCTACGTGCAGTACTTC
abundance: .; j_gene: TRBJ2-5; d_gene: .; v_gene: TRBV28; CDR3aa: CASTPGDRVEESQYF; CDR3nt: TGTGCCAGCACTCCGGGAGACAGGGTGGAAGAGAGCCAGTACTTC
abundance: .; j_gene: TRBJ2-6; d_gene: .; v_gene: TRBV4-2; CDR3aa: CTSSQDRGRLSFSGANVLTF; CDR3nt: TGTACCAGCAGCCAAGATCGTGGGAGACTGTCTTTCTCTGGGGCCAACGTCCTGACTTTC
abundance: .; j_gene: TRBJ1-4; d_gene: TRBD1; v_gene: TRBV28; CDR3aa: CSSSLELRDRTEKLFF; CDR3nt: TGTTCCAGCAGTCTAGAACTCCGGGACAGGACAGAGAAACTGTTTTTT
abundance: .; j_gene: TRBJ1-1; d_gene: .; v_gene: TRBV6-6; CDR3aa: CASSYSPRRPNADAFF; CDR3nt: TGTGCCAGCAGTTACTCGCCGCGGAGGCCGAACGCTGACGCTTTCTTT
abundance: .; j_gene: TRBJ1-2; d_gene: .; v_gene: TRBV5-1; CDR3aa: CASKSRGDYGYTF; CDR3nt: TGCGCCAGCAAGTCAAGAGGGGACTATGGCTACACCTTC
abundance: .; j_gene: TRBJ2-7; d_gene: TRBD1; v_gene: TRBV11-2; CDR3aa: CAGGRLGQGYEQYF; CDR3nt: TGTGCCGGCGGCAGACTCGGACAGGGATATGAGCAGTACTTC
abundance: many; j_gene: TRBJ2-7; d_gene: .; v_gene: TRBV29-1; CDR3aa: CSAISGASYEQYF; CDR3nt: TGCAGCGCCATCTCAGGGGCGTCCTACGAGCAGTACTTC
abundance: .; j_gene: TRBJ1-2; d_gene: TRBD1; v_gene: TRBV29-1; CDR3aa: CSIAQGAGDGYTF; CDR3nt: TGCAGCATTGCGCAGGGGGCAGGGGATGGCTACACCTTC
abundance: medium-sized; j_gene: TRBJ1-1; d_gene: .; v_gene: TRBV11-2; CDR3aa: CASSPPGGARTTEAFF; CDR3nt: TGTGCCAGCAGCCCACCCGGGGGGGCGCGTACCACTGAAGCTTTCTTT
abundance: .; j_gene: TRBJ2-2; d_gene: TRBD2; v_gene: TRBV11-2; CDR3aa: CARSPTGGTGELLF; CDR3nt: TGTGCCAGGAGCCCGACGGGGGGGACCGGGGAGCTGCTTTTT
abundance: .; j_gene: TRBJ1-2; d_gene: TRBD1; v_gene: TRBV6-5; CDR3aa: CISSPGGSELGYTF; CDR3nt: TGTATCAGCAGTCCAGGGGGCTCCGAATTGGGCTACACCTTC
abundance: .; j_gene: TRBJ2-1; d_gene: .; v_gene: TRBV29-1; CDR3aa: CSVGGSSRTCNEQFF; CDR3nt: TGCAGCGTTGGGGGGTCTAGCAGAACATGCAATGAGCAGTTCTTC
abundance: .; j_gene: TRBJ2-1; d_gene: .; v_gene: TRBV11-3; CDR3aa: CASSARGYNELFF; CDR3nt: TGCGCCAGCAGTGCCCGGGGCTACAATGAGCTGTTCTTC
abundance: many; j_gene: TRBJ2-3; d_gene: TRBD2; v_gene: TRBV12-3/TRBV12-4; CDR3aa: CASSLAGGMTDTQYF; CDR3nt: TGTGCCAGCAGTTTGGCGGGAGGGATGACAGATACGCAGTATTTT
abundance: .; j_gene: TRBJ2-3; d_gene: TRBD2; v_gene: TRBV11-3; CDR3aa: CASSLESRLAGTNTQYF; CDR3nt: TGTGCCAGCAGCTTGGAATCGAGACTAGCGGGCACAAATACGCAGTATTTT
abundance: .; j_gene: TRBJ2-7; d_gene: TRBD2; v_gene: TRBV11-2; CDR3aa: CASSYNQSGLAGGKQYF; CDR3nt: TGTGCCAGCAGCTACAACCAGTCGGGACTAGCGGGCGGGAAGCAGTACTTC
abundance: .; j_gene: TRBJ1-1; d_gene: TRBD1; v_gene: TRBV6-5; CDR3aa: CASRPRGQMNTEAFF; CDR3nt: TGTGCTAGCAGGCCCAGGGGGCAGATGAACACTGAAGCTTTCTTT
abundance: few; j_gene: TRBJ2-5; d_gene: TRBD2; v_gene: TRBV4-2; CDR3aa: CASSPAGLAEQETQYF; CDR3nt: TGTGCCAGCAGCCCCGCGGGACTAGCGGAACAAGAGACCCAGTACTTC
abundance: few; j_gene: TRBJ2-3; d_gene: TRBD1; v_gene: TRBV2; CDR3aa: CASIKDRGTDTQYF; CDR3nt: TGTGCCAGCATAAAGGACAGGGGGACAGATACGCAGTATTTT
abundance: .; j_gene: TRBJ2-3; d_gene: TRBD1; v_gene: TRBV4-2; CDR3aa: CASSQDPGQGTDTLYF; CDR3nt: TGTGCCAGCAGCCAAGATCCGGGACAGGGCACAGATACACTGTATTTT
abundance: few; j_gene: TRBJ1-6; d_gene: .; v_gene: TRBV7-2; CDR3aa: CASSLSRVNSPLHF; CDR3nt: TGTGCCAGCAGCTTAAGCAGGGTGAATTCACCCCTCCACTTT
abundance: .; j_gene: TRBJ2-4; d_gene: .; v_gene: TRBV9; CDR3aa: CASSPDGSKNIQYF; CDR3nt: TGTGCCAGCAGCCCGGATGGTAGCAAAAACATTCAGTACTTC